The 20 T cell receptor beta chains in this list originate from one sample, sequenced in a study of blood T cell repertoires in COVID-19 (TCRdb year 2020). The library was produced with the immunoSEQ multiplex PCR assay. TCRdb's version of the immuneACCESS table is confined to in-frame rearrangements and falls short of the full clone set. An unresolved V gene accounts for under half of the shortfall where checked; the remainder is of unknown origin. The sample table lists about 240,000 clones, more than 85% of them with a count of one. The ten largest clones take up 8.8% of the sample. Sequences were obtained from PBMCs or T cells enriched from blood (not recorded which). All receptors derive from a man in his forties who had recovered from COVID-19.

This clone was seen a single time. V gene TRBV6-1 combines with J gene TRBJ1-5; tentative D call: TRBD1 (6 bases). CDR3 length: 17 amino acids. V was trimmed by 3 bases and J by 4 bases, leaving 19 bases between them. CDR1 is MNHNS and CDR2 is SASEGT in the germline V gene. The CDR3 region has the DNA TGTGCCAGCAGTGACATACTTGAGACAGGACGAAATCAGCCCCAGCATTTT. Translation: CASSDILETGRNQPQHF.

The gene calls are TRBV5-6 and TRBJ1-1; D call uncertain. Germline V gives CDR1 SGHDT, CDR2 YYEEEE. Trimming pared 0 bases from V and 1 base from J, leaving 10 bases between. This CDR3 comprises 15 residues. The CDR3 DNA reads TGTGCCAGCAGCTTGGTGTCGGGATGGAACACTGAAGCTTTCTTT. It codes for CASSLVSGWNTEAFF.

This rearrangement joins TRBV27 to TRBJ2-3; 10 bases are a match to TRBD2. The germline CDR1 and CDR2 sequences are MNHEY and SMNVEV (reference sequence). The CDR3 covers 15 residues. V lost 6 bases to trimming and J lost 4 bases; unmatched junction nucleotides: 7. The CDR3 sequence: CASRLSGGAADTQYF. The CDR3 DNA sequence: TGTGCCAGCAGACTCAGCGGGGGGGCGGCAGATACGCAGTATTTT.

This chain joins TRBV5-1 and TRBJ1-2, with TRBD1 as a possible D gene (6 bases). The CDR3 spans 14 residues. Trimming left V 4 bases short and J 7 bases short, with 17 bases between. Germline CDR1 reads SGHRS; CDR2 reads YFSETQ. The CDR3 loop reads CASSLTHRAAGYTF. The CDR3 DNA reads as TGCGCCAGCAGCCTCACGCACAGGGCGGCTGGCTACACCTTC.

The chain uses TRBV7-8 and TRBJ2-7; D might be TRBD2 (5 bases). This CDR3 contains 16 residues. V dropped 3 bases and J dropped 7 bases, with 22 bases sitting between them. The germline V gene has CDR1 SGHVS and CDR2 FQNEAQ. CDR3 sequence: CASSFPGVLWKEEQYF. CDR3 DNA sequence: TGTGCCAGCAGCTTTCCCGGGGTATTGTGGAAAGAAGAGCAGTACTTC.

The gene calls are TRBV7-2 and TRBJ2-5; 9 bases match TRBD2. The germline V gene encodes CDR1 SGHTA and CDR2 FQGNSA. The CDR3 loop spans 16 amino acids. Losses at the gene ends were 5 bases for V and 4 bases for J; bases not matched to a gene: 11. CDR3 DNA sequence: TGTGCCAGCAGCCCCGGGGGACTAGCAAGGGCAGAGACCCAGTACTTC. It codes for CASSPGGLARAETQYF.

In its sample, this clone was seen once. The CDR3 DNA is TGTGCCAGCAGCCTACCAGTCCGGCAGGGGGCAGGGGATGAGCAGTTCTTC. As protein: CASSLPVRQGAGDEQFF. J is TRBJ2-1 and V is TRBV14; TRBD1 aligns across 8 bases. The trim removed 4 bases at V and 8 bases at J, leaving 16 bases unmatched. The germline V gene encodes CDR1 SGHDN and CDR2 FVKESK. The CDR3 runs to 17 residues.

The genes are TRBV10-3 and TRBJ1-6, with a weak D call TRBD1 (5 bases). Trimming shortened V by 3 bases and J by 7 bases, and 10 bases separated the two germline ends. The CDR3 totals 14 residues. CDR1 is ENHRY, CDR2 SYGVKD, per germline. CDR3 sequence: CAISDQGGNSPLHF. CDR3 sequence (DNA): TGTGCCATCAGTGACCAGGGAGGGAATTCACCCCTCCACTTT.

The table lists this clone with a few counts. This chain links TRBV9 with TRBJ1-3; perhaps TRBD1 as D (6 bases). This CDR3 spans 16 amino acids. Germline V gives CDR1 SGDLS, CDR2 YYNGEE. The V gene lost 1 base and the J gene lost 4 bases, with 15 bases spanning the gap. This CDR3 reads CASSVNAAGVGNTIYF. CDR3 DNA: TGTGCCAGCAGCGTAAACGCGGCAGGGGTCGGAAACACCATATATTTT.

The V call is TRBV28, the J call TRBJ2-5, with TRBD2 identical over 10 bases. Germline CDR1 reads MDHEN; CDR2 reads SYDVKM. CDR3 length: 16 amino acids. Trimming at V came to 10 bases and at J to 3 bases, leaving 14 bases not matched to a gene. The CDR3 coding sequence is TGTGCCACCCACCTCGGGACTAGCGTTTGGAAAGAGACCCAGTACTTC. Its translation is CATHLGTSVWKETQYF.

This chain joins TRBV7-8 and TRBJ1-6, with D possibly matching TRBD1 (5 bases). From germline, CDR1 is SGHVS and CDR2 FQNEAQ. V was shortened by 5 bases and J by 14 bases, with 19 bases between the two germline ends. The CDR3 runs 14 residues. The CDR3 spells CASSQRGLRESLHF. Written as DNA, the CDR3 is TGTGCCAGCAGCCAAAGGGGACTACGAGAATCCCTCCACTTT.

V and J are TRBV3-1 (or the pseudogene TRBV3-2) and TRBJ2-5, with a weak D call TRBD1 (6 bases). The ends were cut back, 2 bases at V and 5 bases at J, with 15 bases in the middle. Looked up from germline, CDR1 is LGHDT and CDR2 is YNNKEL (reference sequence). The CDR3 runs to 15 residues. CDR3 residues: CASSQTGVGGETQYF. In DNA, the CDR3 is TGTGCCAGCAGCCAAACCGGGGTAGGGGGTGAGACCCAGTACTTC.

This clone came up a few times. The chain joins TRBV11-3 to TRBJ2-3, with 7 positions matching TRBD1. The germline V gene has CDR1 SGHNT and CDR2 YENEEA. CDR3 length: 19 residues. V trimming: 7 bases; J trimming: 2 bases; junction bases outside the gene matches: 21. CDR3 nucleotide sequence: TGTGCCAGCACCAAAAGGGGGACAGTTGATCTCCAACACACAGATACGCAGTATTTT. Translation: CASTKRGTVDLQHTDTQYF.

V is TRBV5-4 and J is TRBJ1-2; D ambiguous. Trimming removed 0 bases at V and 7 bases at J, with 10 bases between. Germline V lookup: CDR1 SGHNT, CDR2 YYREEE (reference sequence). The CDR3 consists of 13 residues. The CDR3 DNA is TGTGCCAGCAGCTTGGATCGGGGAGTTGGCTACACCTTC. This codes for CASSLDRGVGYTF. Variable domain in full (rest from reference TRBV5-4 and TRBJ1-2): ETGVTQSPTHLIKTRGQQVTLRCSSQSGHNTVSWYQQALGQGPQFIFQYYREEENGRGNFPPRFSGLQFPNYSSELNVNALELDDSALYLCASSLDRGVGYTFGSGTRLTVV.

The CDR3 DNA sequence: TGTGCCAGCAGAAGTCAAGTGGGGCTGAATTCGAACACCGGGGAGCTGTTTTTT. Translation gives CASRSQVGLNSNTGELFF. This chain joins TRBV7-6 and TRBJ2-2; the D gene is possibly TRBD1 (5 bases). The CDR3 spans 18 residues. Germline V gene data show CDR1 as SGHVS and CDR2 as FNYEAQ. Trimming stripped 6 bases from V and 0 bases from J, with 20 bases between. Variable domain in full (rest from reference TRBV7-6 and TRBJ2-2): GAGVSQSPRYKVTKRGQDVALRCDPISGHVSLYWYRQALGQGPEFLTYFNYEAQQDKSGLPNDRFSAERPEGSISTLTIQRTEQRDSAMYRCASRSQVGLNSNTGELFFGEGSRLTVL.

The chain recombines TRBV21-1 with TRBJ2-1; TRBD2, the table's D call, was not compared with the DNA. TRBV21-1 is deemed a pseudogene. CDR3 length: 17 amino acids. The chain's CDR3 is CASSSNDLAGEYNEQFF. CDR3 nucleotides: TGTGCCAGCAGCTCGAACGATCTAGCGGGAGAGTACAATGAGCAGTTCTTC.

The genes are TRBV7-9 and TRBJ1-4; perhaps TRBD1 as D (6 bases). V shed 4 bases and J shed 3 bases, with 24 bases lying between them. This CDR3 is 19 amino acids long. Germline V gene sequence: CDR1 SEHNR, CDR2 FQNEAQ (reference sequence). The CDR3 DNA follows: TGTGCCAGCAGCTCCCGAGGCCCCTTATTTCCAGGGGCTAATGAAAAACTGTTTTTT. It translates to CASSSRGPLFPGANEKLFF.

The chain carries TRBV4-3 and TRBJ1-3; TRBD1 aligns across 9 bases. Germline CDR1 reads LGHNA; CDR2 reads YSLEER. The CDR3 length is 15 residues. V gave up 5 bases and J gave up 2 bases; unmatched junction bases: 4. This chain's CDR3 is CASSGQGPAGNTIYF. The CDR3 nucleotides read TGCGCCAGCAGCGGACAGGGGCCCGCTGGAAACACCATATATTTT.

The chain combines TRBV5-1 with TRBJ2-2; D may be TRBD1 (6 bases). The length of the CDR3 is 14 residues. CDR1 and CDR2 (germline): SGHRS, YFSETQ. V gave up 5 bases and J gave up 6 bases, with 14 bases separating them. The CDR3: CASRTQGRAGELFF. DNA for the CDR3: TGCGCCAGCAGGACACAGGGTCGCGCCGGGGAGCTGTTTTTT.

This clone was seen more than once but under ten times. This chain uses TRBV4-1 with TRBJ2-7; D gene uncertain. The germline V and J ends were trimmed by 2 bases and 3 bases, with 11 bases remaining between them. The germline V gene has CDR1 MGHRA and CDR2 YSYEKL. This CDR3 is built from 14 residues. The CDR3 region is CASSQLESDYEQYF. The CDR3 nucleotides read TGCGCCAGCAGCCAATTGGAGAGTGACTACGAGCAGTACTTC.